The entry that follows covers one T cell receptor (beta chain) sequence. The specificity of this receptor is unknown. No much larger clone is present one base from it, and per-base qualities are unavailable. The data belong to a study of control samples from healthy donors and cancer patients (dated by TCRdb to 2020 to 2021). At the junction V is shortened by 3 bases and J by 3 bases, with 9 bases in between. In the germline V gene, CDR1 corresponds to KGHSH and CDR2 to LQKENI. The CDR3 has 14 amino acids, counting the end cysteine and phenylalanine. Only CDR3 DNA remains: 42 bases, in frame from the first base. Receptors were amplified or captured by the immunoSEQ multiplex PCR assay. TCRdb limited this immuneACCESS table to in-frame rearrangements with V and J called. A share of clones is missing; checked studies link under half to unresolved V genes, and the rest is unexplained. In this sample the table shows 150,000 to 200,000 clones, approximately 91% of which occur a single time. The ten largest clonotypes hold around 2% of the sample.

Sequencing used blood. The V and J genes are TRBV18 and TRBJ2-1; no D gene call is confident. The sequence was collected from a woman in her forties in good health. CDR3 reads: CASSPSSFYNEQFF. The DNA is TGTGCCAGCTCACCTAGCTCCTTCTACAATGAGCAGTTCTTC.